The entry below gives a single TCR beta chain sequence along with its context. What it recognizes is unknown. The sample originates from a study of PD-1 blockade in classical Hodgkin lymphoma. Regarding the study as a whole: Prior therapy or disease activity may underlie the repertoire differences, whose causes remain undefined. CD4+ TCR diversity, unlike CD8+, rose significantly by C4D1.

Every patient was affected by relapse after autologous stem cell transplantation, while exposure to brentuximab vedotin was not uniform. The table came from immunoSEQ multiplex PCR; TCRdb's copy has only in-frame clones and leaves some out. This table has 20,000 to 25,000 clones, around 82% appearing once. The CDR3 consists of 15 residues. V was shortened by 0 bases and J by 4 bases, with 12 bases between the two germline ends. Per the germline V gene, CDR1 is SGHAT and CDR2 is FQNNGV. This chain links TRBV11-2 with TRBJ1-2; D gene uncertain. The material was peripheral blood mononuclear cells (PBMCs), obtained before the second cycle of nivolumab. The TCR sequence derives from a human donor with classical Hodgkin lymphoma. CDR3 in DNA: TGTGCCAGCAGCTTAGATGTTCGCCAAAGCTATGGCTACACCTTC. Amino acids: CASSLDVRQSYGYTF.